These 22 T cell receptor beta chains share one sample of origin, sequenced in a study of blood T cell repertoires in COVID-19. Measured with immunoSEQ multiplex PCR; TCRdb has only the in-frame clones, and not every one. Here the sample spans approximately 100,000 clones, 85% to 90% being singletons. Sequences were obtained from peripheral blood. The receptors derive from a human donor in a cohort sampled during active COVID-19.

The chain joins TRBV7-2 to TRBJ1-1, with unresolved D. The CDR3 loop spans 16 amino acids. Germline V gives CDR1 SGHTA, CDR2 FQGNSA. The ends were cut back, 5 bases at V and 1 base at J, with 17 bases in the middle. The CDR3 region has the DNA TGTGCCAGCAGCCCCCCGGCGCGCCTAGGGAACACTGAAGCTTTCTTT. The encoded protein is CASSPPARLGNTEAFF.

This chain connects TRBV7-8 to TRBJ2-1; tentatively, D is TRBD1 (6 bases). The germline V and J ends were trimmed by 5 bases and 8 bases, with 13 bases remaining between them. Germline V CDR1 and CDR2: SGHVS, FQNEAQ. This CDR3 contains 13 residues. The CDR3 coding sequence is TGTGCCAGCAGCATGGGTGGGGGCGATGAGCAGTTCTTC. This gives the protein CASSMGGGDEQFF.

About this clone itself: The missing conserved phenylalanine or tryptophan at the end of this CDR3 makes a read error likely. The DNA is left out, because the CDR3 cannot be placed on it with certainty; the CDR3 is given as TCRdb lists it. The gene calls are TRBV6-1 and TRBJ2-7; the table's TRBD2 call for D was not verified on the DNA. The CDR3 has 11 residues if both end residues are counted. CDR1 is MNHNS, CDR2 SASEGT, per germline. CDR3: CASSEVGTTRI.

This chain links TRBV4-1 with TRBJ2-1; 8 nucleotides match TRBD2. The V gene end was trimmed by 4 bases and the J gene end by 8 bases; junction bases not matched to a gene: 22. Germline-derived CDR1 and CDR2 are MGHRA and YSYEKL. CDR3 size: 19 residues. The CDR3 DNA reads TGCGCCAGCAGCCTCAGTTTGTTGCGGGAGGTACCCCGCATCGATGAGCAGTTCTTC. Its translation: CASSLSLLREVPRIDEQFF.

The rearrangement links TRBV5-8 to TRBJ2-7; no reliable D call. Germline-derived CDR1 and CDR2 are SGHTS and YDEGEE. The CDR3 is 13 amino acids. Trimming stripped 0 bases from V and 3 bases from J, with 7 bases between. CDR3 sequence reads: CASSLGRNYEQYF. DNA for the CDR3: TGTGCCAGCAGCTTGGGCAGGAACTACGAGCAGTACTTC.

The rearrangement joins TRBV19 to TRBJ2-5; a possible D gene is TRBD1 (6 bases). Per germline, CDR1 LNHDA and CDR2 SQIVND (reference sequence). With 2 bases removed from V and 3 bases from J, the gap between germline ends came to 13 bases. The CDR3 length is 15 residues. Written as DNA, the CDR3 is TGTGCCAGTAGTATAACCCGACAGGAGAAAGAGACCCAGTACTTC. Protein product: CASSITRQEKETQYF.

The chain is built from TRBV28 and TRBJ2-1, with D hard to call. Germline V gene data show CDR1 as MDHEN and CDR2 as SYDVKM. The CDR3 consists of 13 residues. The V gene lost 2 bases and the J gene lost 3 bases, with 5 bases spanning the gap. CDR3 amino acids: CASSLINYNEQFF. CDR3 bases: TGTGCCAGCAGTTTAATAAACTACAATGAGCAGTTCTTC.

This sequence joins TRBV7-2 and TRBJ2-1; 10 positions match TRBD2. The V segment lost 1 base and the J segment 13 bases; nucleotides outside the gene matches: 10. CDR3 length equals 15 residues. The germline V gene encodes CDR1 SGHTA and CDR2 FQGNSA. CDR3 DNA: TGTGCCAGCAGCTTAGACAGCGGGGGGGCCGGGACACAGTTCTTC. Translating it yields CASSLDSGGAGTQFF.

The chain has TRBV28 and TRBJ1-3; weak D call: TRBD1 (6 bases). There are 16 residues in the CDR3. Per the germline V gene, CDR1 is MDHEN and CDR2 is SYDVKM. With 4 bases removed from V and 4 bases from J, the gap between germline ends came to 17 bases. CDR3 residues: CASSYPTGGAGNTIYF. DNA of the CDR3: TGTGCCAGCAGTTACCCCACGGGGGGCGCAGGAAACACCATATATTTT.

The V gene is TRBV9, the J gene TRBJ2-7, with 7 positions matching TRBD1. CDR3 size: 13 residues. With V trimmed by 4 bases and J by 5 bases, 6 bases remained unmatched. Germline CDR1 is SGDLS and CDR2 is YYNGEE. The CDR3 here is CASSLRDRDEQYF. The CDR3 DNA reads as TGTGCCAGCAGCCTCCGGGACAGAGACGAGCAGTACTTC.

The chain uses TRBV5-1 and TRBJ1-1; 8 bases are shared with TRBD1. Germline CDR1 is SGHRS and CDR2 is YFSETQ. Germline trimming cut 4 bases from V and 2 bases from J; bases unmatched to any gene: 7. The CDR3 runs 15 residues. The CDR3 DNA reads as TGCGCCAGCAGCGCCGGGACAGGCGTAAACACTGAAGCTTTCTTT. It encodes CASSAGTGVNTEAFF.

This clone was picked up one time. The chain combines TRBV28 with TRBJ2-3, with D possibly being TRBD1 (5 bases). CDR3 size: 16 residues. CDR1 and CDR2 from the germline V gene are MDHEN and SYDVKM. V was cut by 5 bases and J by 2 bases, with 17 bases left in between. The CDR3 DNA reads TGTGCCAGCAGTCCGAAAAAGGTTGGGGCCACAGATACGCAGTATTTT. Translating gives CASSPKKVGATDTQYF.

The V gene is TRBV7-8, the J gene TRBJ2-5; perhaps TRBD2 as D (6 bases). Trimming removed 5 bases from V and 0 bases from J, with 16 bases in between. The germline gives CDR1 SGHVS, CDR2 FQNEAQ. This CDR3 spans 16 amino acids. The CDR3: CASSPGLREHQETQYF. The CDR3 region has the DNA TGTGCCAGCAGCCCCGGTCTCCGGGAGCACCAAGAGACCCAGTACTTC. Based on the CDR3 plus reference TRBV7-8 and TRBJ2-5, the full variable domain is GAGVSQSPRYKVAKRGQDVALRCDPISGHVSLFWYQQALGQGPEFLTYFQNEAQLDKSGLPSDRFFAERPEGSVSTLKIQRTQQEDSAVYLCASSPGLREHQETQYFGPGTRLLVL.

The chain combines TRBV18 with TRBJ2-7; D is unclear. This CDR3 is 13 amino acids long. CDR1 KGHSH and CDR2 LQKENI come from the germline V gene. The V gene lost 3 bases and the J gene lost 6 bases, with 12 bases spanning the gap. The CDR3 DNA sequence: TGTGCCAGCTCACCCGGTGTTAGCAGCGAGCAGTACTTC. This sequence encodes CASSPGVSSEQYF.

This rearrangement joins TRBV6-5 to TRBJ2-7; weak D call: TRBD1 (5 bases). V lost 3 bases and J 3 bases, leaving 15 bases between the germline ends. The CDR3 runs to 15 residues. The germline gives CDR1 MNHEY, CDR2 SVGAGI. Written as DNA, the CDR3 is TGTGCCAGCAGTTATGGGGCGGAGAGATACTACGAGCAGTACTTC. This gives the protein CASSYGAERYYEQYF.

This clone was seen just once. Written as DNA, the CDR3 is TGTGCCAGCAGCCAAGCCGGGGGGGGGTCGAGTGAAAAACTGTTTTTT. Translation gives CASSQAGGGSSEKLFF. This sequence joins TRBV4-2 and TRBJ1-4; tentatively, D is TRBD1 (5 bases). The V and J ends lost 1 base and 7 bases respectively, with 16 bases between them. Germline V CDR1 and CDR2: LGHNA, YNFKEQ. CDR3 length: 16 residues.

The CDR3 coding sequence is TGCAGCGTTGGTCCCGGACAGGGCCGGACAGATACGCAGTATTTT. Residues: CSVGPGQGRTDTQYF. The chain uses TRBV29-1 and TRBJ2-3; 8 nucleotides line up with TRBD1. Germline V gene sequence: CDR1 SQVTM, CDR2 ANQGSEA. Trimming removed 4 bases from V and 3 bases from J; junction bases left unmatched: 9. This CDR3 has 15 residues.

The chain recombines TRBV27 with TRBJ2-6; D gene uncertain. This CDR3 contains 14 residues. Germline values: CDR1 MNHEY, CDR2 SMNVEV (reference sequence). V dropped 6 bases and J dropped 0 bases, with 6 bases sitting between them. The CDR3 nucleotides are TGTGCCAGCAGACTAAACTCTGGGGCCAACGTCCTGACTTTC. Its translation: CASRLNSGANVLTF.

The V gene is TRBV27, the J gene TRBJ2-1, with 7 bases aligning to TRBD2. Germline V CDR1 and CDR2: MNHEY, SMNVEV (reference sequence). With V trimmed by 3 bases and J by 5 bases, 7 bases remained unmatched. The CDR3 loop spans 15 amino acids. The CDR3 nucleotides read TGTGCCAGCAGTTTTGGGCGGGAGTCCCACAATGAGCAGTTCTTC. Its translation: CASSFGRESHNEQFF.

The chain couples TRBV21-1 to TRBJ2-3; the tabulated D call, TRBD2, remains unverified against the DNA. TRBV21-1 corresponds to a pseudogene. The CDR3 totals 17 residues. The chain's CDR3 is CASSSRDLGLCTDTQYF. In DNA, the CDR3 is TGTGCCAGCAGCTCCCGCGATCTCGGACTGTGCACAGATACGCAGTATTTT.

The genes are TRBV25-1 and TRBJ2-5; 9 positions match TRBD1. The germline CDR1 and CDR2 sequences are MGHDK and SYGVNS. The CDR3 runs 15 residues. V shed 3 bases and J 4 bases; nucleotides not matched to a gene: 6. CDR3 amino acids: CASSDWDRVRETQYF. DNA for the CDR3: TGTGCCAGCAGTGACTGGGACAGGGTTCGAGAGACCCAGTACTTC.

This chain joins TRBV18 and TRBJ1-1; 9 nucleotides agree with TRBD1. Germline trimming cut 5 bases from V and 4 bases from J; bases unmatched to any gene: 2. CDR3 length: 13 residues. The V gene's germline CDR1 is KGHSH and CDR2 LQKENI. CDR3 loop: CASSGDRATEAFF. Written as DNA, the CDR3 is TGTGCCAGCTCAGGGGACAGGGCCACTGAAGCTTTCTTT.